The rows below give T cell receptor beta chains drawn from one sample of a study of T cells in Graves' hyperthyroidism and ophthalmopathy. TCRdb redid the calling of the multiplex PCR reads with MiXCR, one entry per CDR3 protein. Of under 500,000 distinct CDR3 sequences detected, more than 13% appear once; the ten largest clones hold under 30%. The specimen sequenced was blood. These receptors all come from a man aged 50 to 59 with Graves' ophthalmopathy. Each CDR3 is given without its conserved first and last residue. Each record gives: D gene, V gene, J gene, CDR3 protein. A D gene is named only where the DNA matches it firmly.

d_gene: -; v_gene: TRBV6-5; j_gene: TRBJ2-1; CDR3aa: ASSYSNPWTAANEQF
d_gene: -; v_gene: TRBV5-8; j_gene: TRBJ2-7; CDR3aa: ASSTNKGLVYEQY
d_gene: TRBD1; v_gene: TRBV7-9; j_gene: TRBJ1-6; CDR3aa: ASSSKVAGTGNSPLH
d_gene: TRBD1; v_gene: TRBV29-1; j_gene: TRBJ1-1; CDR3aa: SVVRTGAGSEAF
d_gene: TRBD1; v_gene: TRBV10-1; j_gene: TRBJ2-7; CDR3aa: ASSRDRVGEQY
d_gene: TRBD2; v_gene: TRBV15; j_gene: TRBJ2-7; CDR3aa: ATSGIAGVGHEQY
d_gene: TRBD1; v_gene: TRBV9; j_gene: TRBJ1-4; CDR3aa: ASSASGTGASNEKLF
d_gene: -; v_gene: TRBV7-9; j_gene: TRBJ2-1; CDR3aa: ASREGEWVNEQF
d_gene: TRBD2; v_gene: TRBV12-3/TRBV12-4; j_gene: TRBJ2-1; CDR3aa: ASSTGLAPNNEQF
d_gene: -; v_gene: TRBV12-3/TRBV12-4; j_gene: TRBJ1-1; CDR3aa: ASSPTGSINEAF
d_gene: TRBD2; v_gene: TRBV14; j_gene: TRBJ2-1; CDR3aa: ASSEGPGGGRWFYNEQF
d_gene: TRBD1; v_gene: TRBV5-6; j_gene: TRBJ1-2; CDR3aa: ASSKDRGYGYT
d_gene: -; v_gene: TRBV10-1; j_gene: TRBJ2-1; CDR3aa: ASSEQGSYNEQF
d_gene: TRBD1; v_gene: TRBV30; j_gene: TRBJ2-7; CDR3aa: AWNGGTGGYEQY
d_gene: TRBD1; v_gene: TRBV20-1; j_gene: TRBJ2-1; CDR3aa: SARDPRTGAYNEQF
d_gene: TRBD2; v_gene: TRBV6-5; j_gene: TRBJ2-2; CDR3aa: ASSNSGRVGPGELF
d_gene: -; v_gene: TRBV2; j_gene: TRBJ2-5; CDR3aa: ASSEVAPLSDQY
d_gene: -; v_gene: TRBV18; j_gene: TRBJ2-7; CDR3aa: ASSQRDGYYEQY
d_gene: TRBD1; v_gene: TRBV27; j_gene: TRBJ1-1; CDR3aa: ASSQGAHTEAF
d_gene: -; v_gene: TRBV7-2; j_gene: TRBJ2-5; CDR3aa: ASSLELIGSKETQY
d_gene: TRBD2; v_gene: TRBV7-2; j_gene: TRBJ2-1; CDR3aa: ASSLDTSGGTYNEQF
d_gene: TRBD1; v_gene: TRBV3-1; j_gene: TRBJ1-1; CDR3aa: ASGPDRGLAF
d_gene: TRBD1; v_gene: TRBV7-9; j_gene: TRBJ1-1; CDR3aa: ASSLAKLGGRVSETEAF
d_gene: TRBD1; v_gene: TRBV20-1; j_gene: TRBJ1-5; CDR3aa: SARGYRGGQPQH
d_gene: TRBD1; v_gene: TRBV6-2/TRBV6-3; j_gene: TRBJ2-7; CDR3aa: ASRSTGGYEQY
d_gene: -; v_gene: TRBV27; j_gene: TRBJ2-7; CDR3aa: ASSFRNGKSYEQY
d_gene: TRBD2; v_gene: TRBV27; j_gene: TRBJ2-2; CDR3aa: ASSTLSGANTGELF
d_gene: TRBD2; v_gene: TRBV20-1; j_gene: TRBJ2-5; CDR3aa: SARAGGGLQETQY
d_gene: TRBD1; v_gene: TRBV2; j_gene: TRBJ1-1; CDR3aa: ASRKTGGGTEAF
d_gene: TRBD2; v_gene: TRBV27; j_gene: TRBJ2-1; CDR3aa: ASSYWLAGQKGEQF
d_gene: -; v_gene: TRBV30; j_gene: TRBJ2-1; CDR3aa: AWSVKGTFYNEQF
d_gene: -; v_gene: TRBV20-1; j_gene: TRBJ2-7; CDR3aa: SARSPTEQY
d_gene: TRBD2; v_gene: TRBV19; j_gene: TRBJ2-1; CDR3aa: ASSINPSGSLNNEQF
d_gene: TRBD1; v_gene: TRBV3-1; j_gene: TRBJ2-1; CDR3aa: ASSPTGSNEQF
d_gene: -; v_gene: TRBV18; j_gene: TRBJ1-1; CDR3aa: ASSPQGYEAF
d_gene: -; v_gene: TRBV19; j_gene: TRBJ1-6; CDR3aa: ASSREARNSPLH
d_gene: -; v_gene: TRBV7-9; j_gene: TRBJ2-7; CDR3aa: ASSFHSGTRTPYEQY
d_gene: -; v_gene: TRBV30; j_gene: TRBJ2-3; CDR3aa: AWSVKDTQY
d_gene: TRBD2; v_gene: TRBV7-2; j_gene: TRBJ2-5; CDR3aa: ASSSGTSGLRETQY
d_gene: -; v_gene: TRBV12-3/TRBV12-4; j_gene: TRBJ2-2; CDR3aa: ASSFGGSDRELF